The 16 T cell receptor beta chains below were found in one sample sequenced in a study of monozygotic twins with inflammatory bowel disease. Following a re-call of the 5' RACE reads, TCRdb has one entry per CDR3 protein and lacks DNA. The data show 88,000 or so distinct CDR3 sequences, and the top ten clones hold around 7%. The material sequenced was blood. These receptor sequences come from a human donor with ulcerative colitis or Crohn's disease, or a healthy co-twin of an affected twin (not recorded which).

V is TRBV12-3 or TRBV12-4 and J is TRBJ2-7; TCRdb's D call, TRBD1, is unchecked because there is no DNA. The CDR3 covers 14 residues. Here the CDR3 reads CASSPRQTGVEQYF.

The chain uses TRBV7-9 and TRBJ2-3. The germline V gene has CDR1 SEHNR and CDR2 FQNEAQ (reference sequence). This CDR3 is 13 amino acids long. The CDR3 loop reads CASSLDSFGSQYF.

This chain connects TRBV5-6 to TRBJ1-6. CDR1 is SGHDT and CDR2 is YYEEEE in the germline V gene. There are 16 residues in the CDR3. This CDR3 reads CASSRTWTDPNRSLHF.

The V and J genes are TRBV21-1 and TRBJ2-5; TCRdb outputs TRBD2, but without DNA this stays unchecked. TRBV21-1 is a recognized pseudogene. CDR3 length equals 16 residues. This CDR3 is CASSKERGAMWETQYF.

V is TRBV7-9 and J is TRBJ2-5; TCRdb designates TRBD1, a call that cannot be tested without DNA. Germline V gene lookup returns CDR1 SEHNR and CDR2 FQNEAQ (reference sequence). The CDR3 extends over 15 amino acids. The CDR3 here is CARSLNRDLQETQYF.

The chain couples TRBV7-9 to TRBJ1-6. CDR1 is SEHNR and CDR2 is FQNEAQ in the germline V gene (reference sequence). The CDR3 runs 16 residues. The CDR3 is CASSLAASSYNSPLHF.

V and J are TRBV9 and TRBJ1-6; TCRdb returns TRBD1, unconfirmable since there is no DNA. Germline loops: CDR1 SGDLS, CDR2 YYNGEE. CDR3 length: 16 amino acids. The CDR3 protein is CASSVHPTGRDSPLHF.

The V call is TRBV7-9, the J call TRBJ1-2. Germline V gene data show CDR1 as SEHNR and CDR2 as FQNEAQ (reference sequence). The CDR3 extends over 13 amino acids. The CDR3 is CASSFLAGEGYTF.

V gene TRBV7-9 combines with J gene TRBJ2-3; the D call of TRBD1 rests on TCRdb alone, since no DNA is present to check it. The CDR3 sequence is 15 residues long. Germline V gene lookup returns CDR1 SEHNR and CDR2 FQNEAQ (reference sequence). This chain's CDR3 is CASSPSGGLTDTQYF.

The rearrangement joins TRBV13 to TRBJ1-2; TCRdb indicates TRBD1, and absent DNA this call remains unverified. CDR1 and CDR2 from the germline V gene are PRHDT and FYEKMQ (reference sequence). This CDR3 region has 14 residues. This chain's CDR3 is CASSPMTGFYGYTF.

V and J are TRBV2 and TRBJ2-5; TCRdb's D call, TRBD1, is unchecked because there is no DNA. Germline V gene sequence: CDR1 SNHLY, CDR2 FYNNEI. The CDR3 runs to 17 residues. CDR3 loop: CASSEAGTGIFVKTQYF.

The rearrangement joins TRBV6-1 to TRBJ1-1; TCRdb calls TRBD1, which cannot be checked without DNA. CDR3 length: 16 amino acids. CDR1 is MNHNS, CDR2 SASEGT, per germline. CDR3 region: CASSRGQGAFDTEAFF.

This chain joins TRBV7-2 and TRBJ2-7. CDR1 and CDR2 from the germline V gene are SGHTA and FQGNSA. The CDR3 totals 13 residues. This CDR3 is CASSFSGGDEQYF.

The chain combines TRBV7-9 with TRBJ1-1. The CDR3 runs 14 residues. The germline CDR1 and CDR2 sequences are SEHNR and FQNEAQ (reference sequence). The CDR3 loop is CASSSPGLHLEAFF.

CDR3 residues: CASNDGTGIYEQYF. The chain is built from TRBV6-1 and TRBJ2-7; the TCRdb D gene call, TRBD1, has no DNA to confirm it. The CDR3 length is 14 residues. CDR1 MNHNS and CDR2 SASEGT come from the germline V gene.

J is TRBJ2-7 and V is TRBV5-1; TCRdb designates TRBD1, a call that cannot be tested without DNA. From germline, CDR1 is SGHRS and CDR2 YFSETQ. The CDR3 loop spans 13 amino acids. The CDR3 protein is CASSLAGTSEQYF.